Shown below are 10 T cell receptor beta chains from a single sample sequenced in a study of cytomegalovirus exposure and HLA in healthy donors (TCRdb year 2017). Libraries came from the immunoSEQ multiplex PCR assay. The clones in this table, taken by TCRdb from immuneACCESS, are in-frame only. Not every clone is retained; where verified, under half of the shortfall comes from an unresolved V gene, and the cause of the rest is unknown. The sample table shows over 200,000 clones, and almost 90% are seen once. The top ten clones comprise 2.9% of the sample. The specimen was PBMCs. These receptors originate from a woman younger than 30 in good health and CMV-seronegative.

This sequence joins TRBV28 and TRBJ2-7; 9 bases line up with TRBD2. The CDR3 is made up of 18 amino acids. The J segment lost 2 bases and the V segment lost 2 bases, leaving 13 bases of the junction unmatched. CDR1 and CDR2 (germline): MDHEN, SYDVKM. The DNA for the CDR3 is TGTGCCAGCAGTTTAAAGGGGGGAGCTTCTAGCGGGACCTACGAGCAGTACTTC. It codes for CASSLKGGASSGTYEQYF.

The chain links TRBV28 to TRBJ1-2, with 9 positions matching TRBD1. This CDR3 is built from 17 residues. CDR1 and CDR2 from the germline V gene are MDHEN and SYDVKM. V gave up 7 bases and J gave up 2 bases; unmatched junction bases: 14. The CDR3 DNA reads as TGTGCCAGCAACCCCATCGGGACAGGGCCTGTGAACTATGGCTACACCTTC. Its protein product is CASNPIGTGPVNYGYTF.

Here the CDR3 DNA reads TGTGCCAGCAGTACAGAAGTTACTAGCACAGATACGCAGTATTTT. This encodes CASSTEVTSTDTQYF. The chain employs TRBV27 and TRBJ2-3; D remains unclear. Germline CDR1 and CDR2: MNHEY and SMNVEV (reference sequence). V shed 5 bases and J shed 0 bases, with 12 bases lying between them. The CDR3 totals 15 residues.

This chain connects TRBV25-1 to TRBJ2-2; 7 bases align to TRBD2. The V and J ends lost 4 bases and 2 bases, in that order; junction bases with no gene match: 13. Germline assignment: CDR1 MGHDK and CDR2 SYGVNS. There are 18 residues in the CDR3. The CDR3 sequence: CASSGYQAGTPNTGELFF. The CDR3 DNA is TGTGCCAGCAGTGGATACCAAGCGGGGACCCCCAACACCGGGGAGCTGTTTTTT.

This clone was observed a single time. The chain has TRBV11-2 and TRBJ2-7, with D possibly being TRBD2 (5 bases). V was clipped by 5 bases and J by 6 bases, with 11 bases between them. Germline assignment: CDR1 SGHAT and CDR2 FQNNGV. This CDR3 is built from 12 residues. The CDR3 nucleotides read TGTGCCAGCAGCCTACCCGCGGGCGAGCAGTACTTC. Protein sequence: CASSLPAGEQYF.

The gene calls are TRBV6-5 and TRBJ1-4; TRBD1 matches 7 bases. V lost 5 bases, J lost 7 bases, and 7 bases stayed unmatched. Germline V gene lookup returns CDR1 MNHEY and CDR2 SVGAGI. The CDR3 runs 14 residues. CDR3 sequence: CASSTTGDSEKLFF. CDR3 bases: TGTGCCAGCAGTACAACAGGGGACAGTGAAAAACTGTTTTTT.

In its sample, this clone was seen a few times. This chain joins TRBV15 and TRBJ2-5; a weak D match, TRBD2 (5 bases). The CDR3 sequence is 15 residues long. Germline lookup yields CDR1 LNHNV and CDR2 YYDKDF (reference sequence). V lost 3 bases, J lost 4 bases, and 15 bases lay in between. The CDR3 DNA reads as TGTGCCACCAGCAGTGCGACTACGAGGACAGAGACCCAGTACTTC. Translating it yields CATSSATTRTETQYF. The whole variable domain, remainder taken from reference TRBV15 and TRBJ2-5, is DAMVIQNPRYQVTQFGKPVTLSCSQTLNHNVMYWYQQKSSQAPKLLFHYYDKDFNNEADTPDNFQSRRPNTSFCFLDIRSPGLGDTAMYLCATSSATTRTETQYFGPGTRLLVL.

This sequence joins TRBV4-1 and TRBJ1-1; D might be TRBD1 (5 bases). The germline V gene encodes CDR1 MGHRA and CDR2 YSYEKL. The CDR3 spans 16 residues. Trimming cost V 2 bases and J 5 bases, with 18 bases left between them. This CDR3 reads CASSQNPWRGGTEAFF. As DNA, the CDR3 is TGCGCCAGCAGCCAAAATCCCTGGCGCGGGGGTACTGAAGCTTTCTTT.

This clone was picked up one time. This rearrangement joins TRBV5-6 to TRBJ2-7; TRBD2 is a possible D gene (6 bases). V was trimmed by 1 base and J by 0 bases, leaving 11 bases between them. CDR1 and CDR2 from the germline V gene are SGHDT and YYEEEE. The CDR3 is 15 amino acids. CDR3 nucleotide sequence: TGTGCCAGCAGCTTGCCGGGACTCCACTCCTACGAGCAGTACTTC. Translated: CASSLPGLHSYEQYF.

The chain uses TRBV29-1 and TRBJ2-5; 7 bases map to TRBD2. V dropped 7 bases and J dropped 7; count of bases not matched to a gene: 6. Germline V gene data show CDR1 as SQVTM and CDR2 as ANQGSEA. The CDR3 has 11 residues. Written as DNA, the CDR3 is TGCAGCGCCCGGGAGGCTGGGACCCAGTACTTC. Translated: CSAREAGTQYF. The full variable domain, with the rest looked up from reference TRBV29-1 and TRBJ2-5, is SAVISQKPSRDICQRGTSLTIQCQVDSQVTMMFWYRQQPGQSLTLIATANQGSEATYESGFVIDKFPISRPNLTFSTLTVSNMSPEDSSIYLCSAREAGTQYFGPGTRLLVL.